The source of this T cell receptor (beta chain) is a study of blood T cell repertoires in COVID-19. Study in general: Acute-phase and convalescent COVID-19 samples originated in the United States, Italy and Spain. PBMCs, B-cell-depleted T cells, or T cells were the source of the cDNA or gDNA that made up the material.

How the authors handled the data: Amplification of reference gene primers provided the estimated nucleated cell counts. Profiling relied on immunoSEQ multiplex PCR, and the TCRdb table lists in-frame clones only, not all of them. The V and J calls and the clone size are those of that table, but D and trimming were determined from the DNA. The sample lists about 39,000 clones, approximately 87% seen once, with nearly 25% in the top ten. CDR3 length equals 13 residues. Germline V gene sequence: CDR1 SGHVS, CDR2 FQNEAQ. V was trimmed by 1 base and J by 5 bases, leaving 7 bases between them. This chain uses TRBV7-8 with TRBJ2-3; no clear D gene. The TCR sequence derives from a man aged 50-60 years with active or convalescent COVID-19. The sample consisted of peripheral blood. The CDR3 bases are TGTGCCAGCAGCTTAGGAACTGAAGATACGCAGTATTTT. Its protein product is CASSLGTEDTQYF.